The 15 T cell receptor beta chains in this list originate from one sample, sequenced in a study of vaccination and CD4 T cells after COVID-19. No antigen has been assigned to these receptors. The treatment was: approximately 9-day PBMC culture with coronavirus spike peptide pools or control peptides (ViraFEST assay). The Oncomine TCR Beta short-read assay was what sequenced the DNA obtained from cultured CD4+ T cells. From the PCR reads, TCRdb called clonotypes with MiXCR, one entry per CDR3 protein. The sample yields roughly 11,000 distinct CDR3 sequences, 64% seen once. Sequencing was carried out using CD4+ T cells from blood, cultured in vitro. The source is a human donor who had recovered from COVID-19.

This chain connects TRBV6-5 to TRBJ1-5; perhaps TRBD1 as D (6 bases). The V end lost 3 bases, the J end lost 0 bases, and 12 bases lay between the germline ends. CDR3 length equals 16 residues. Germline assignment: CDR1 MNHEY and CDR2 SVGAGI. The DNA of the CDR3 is TGTGCCAGCAGTTATGGGCGACAGGTTAGCAATCAGCCCCAGCATTTT. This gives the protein CASSYGRQVSNQPQHF.

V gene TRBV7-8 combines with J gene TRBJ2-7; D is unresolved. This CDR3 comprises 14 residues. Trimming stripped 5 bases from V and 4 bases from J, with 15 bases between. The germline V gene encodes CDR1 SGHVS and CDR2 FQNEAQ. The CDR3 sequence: CASSSQDLTYEQYF. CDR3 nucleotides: TGTGCCAGCAGCAGCCAAGACCTGACGTACGAGCAGTACTTC. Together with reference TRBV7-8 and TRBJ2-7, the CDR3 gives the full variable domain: GAGVSQSPRYKVAKRGQDVALRCDPISGHVSLFWYQQALGQGPEFLTYFQNEAQLDKSGLPSDRFFAERPEGSVSTLKIQRTQQEDSAVYLCASSSQDLTYEQYFGPGTRLTVT.

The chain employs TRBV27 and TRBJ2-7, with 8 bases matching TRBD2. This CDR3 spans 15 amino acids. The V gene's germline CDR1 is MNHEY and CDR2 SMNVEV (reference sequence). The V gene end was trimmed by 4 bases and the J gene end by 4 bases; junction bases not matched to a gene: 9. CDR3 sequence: CASSSIAGKGYEQYF. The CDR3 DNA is TGTGCCAGCAGTTCAATAGCGGGAAAGGGATACGAGCAGTACTTC.

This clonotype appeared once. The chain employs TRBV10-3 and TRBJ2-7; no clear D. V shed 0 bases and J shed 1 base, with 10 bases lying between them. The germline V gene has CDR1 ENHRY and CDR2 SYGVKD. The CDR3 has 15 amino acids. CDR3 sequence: CAISESARRSYEQYF. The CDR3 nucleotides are TGTGCCATCAGTGAGTCCGCCAGGCGGTCCTACGAGCAGTACTTC.

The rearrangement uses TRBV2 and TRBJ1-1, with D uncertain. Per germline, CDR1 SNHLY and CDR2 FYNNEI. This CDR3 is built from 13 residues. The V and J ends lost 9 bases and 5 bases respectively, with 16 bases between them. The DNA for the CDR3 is TGTGCCAGGACGGGTAGAACAGAGACTGAAGCTTTCTTT. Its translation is CARTGRTETEAFF.

The CDR3 coding sequence is TGTGCCAGCAGCTTCACAACTGAAGCTTTCTTT. Protein: CASSFTTEAFF. The rearrangement uses TRBV7-8 and TRBJ1-1; D not resolved. The CDR3 has 11 residues. V was pared by 3 bases and J by 5 bases, with 4 bases between. The germline CDR1 and CDR2 sequences are SGHVS and FQNEAQ.

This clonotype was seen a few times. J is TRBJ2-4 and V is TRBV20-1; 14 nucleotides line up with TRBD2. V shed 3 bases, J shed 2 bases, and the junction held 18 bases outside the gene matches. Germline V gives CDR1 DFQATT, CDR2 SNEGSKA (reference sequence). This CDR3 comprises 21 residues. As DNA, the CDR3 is TGCAGTGCTAGCCCCGGACTAGCGGGAGGTAACCGCGGAAGGCCCAAAAACATTCAGTACTTC. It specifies CSASPGLAGGNRGRPKNIQYF.

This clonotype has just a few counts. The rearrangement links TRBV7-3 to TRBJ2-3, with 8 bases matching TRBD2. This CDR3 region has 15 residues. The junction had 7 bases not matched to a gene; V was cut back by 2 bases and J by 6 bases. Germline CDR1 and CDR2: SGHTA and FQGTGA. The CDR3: CASSLERGPLDTQYF. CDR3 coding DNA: TGTGCCAGCAGCTTAGAGCGGGGGCCACTGGATACGCAGTATTTT.

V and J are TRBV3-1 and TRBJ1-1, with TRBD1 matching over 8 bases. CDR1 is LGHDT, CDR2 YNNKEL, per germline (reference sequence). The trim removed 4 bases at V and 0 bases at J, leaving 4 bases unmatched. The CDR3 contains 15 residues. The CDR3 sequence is CASSRRTGLNTEAFF. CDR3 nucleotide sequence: TGTGCCAGCAGCCGGAGGACAGGGCTGAACACTGAAGCTTTCTTT.

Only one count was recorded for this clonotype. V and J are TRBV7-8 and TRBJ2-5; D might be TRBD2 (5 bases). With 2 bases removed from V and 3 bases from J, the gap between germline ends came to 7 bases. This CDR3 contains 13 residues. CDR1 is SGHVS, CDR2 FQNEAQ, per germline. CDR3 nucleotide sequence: TGTGCCAGCAGCTTATTGAGGGAAGAGACCCAGTACTTC. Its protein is CASSLLREETQYF.

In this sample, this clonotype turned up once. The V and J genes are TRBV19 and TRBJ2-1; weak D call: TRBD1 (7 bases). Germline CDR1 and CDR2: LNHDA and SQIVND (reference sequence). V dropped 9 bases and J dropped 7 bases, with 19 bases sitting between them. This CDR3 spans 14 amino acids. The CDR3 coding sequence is TGTGCCAGCCGCGACAGGGTTGGGAGGAATGAGCAGTTCTTC. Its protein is CASRDRVGRNEQFF.

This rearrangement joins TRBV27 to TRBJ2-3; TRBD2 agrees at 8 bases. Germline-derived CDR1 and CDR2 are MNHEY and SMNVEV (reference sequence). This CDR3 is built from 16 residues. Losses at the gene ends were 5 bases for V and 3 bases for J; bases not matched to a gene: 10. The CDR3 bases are TGTGCCAGCAGTGCAGAATATAGCGGGGTAACAGATACGCAGTATTTT. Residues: CASSAEYSGVTDTQYF.

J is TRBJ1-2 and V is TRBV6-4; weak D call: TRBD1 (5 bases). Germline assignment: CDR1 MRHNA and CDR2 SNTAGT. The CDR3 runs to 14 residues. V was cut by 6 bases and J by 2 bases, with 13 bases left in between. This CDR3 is CASSAGGVNYGYTF. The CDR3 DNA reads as TGTGCCAGCAGCGCGGGAGGGGTCAACTATGGCTACACCTTC.

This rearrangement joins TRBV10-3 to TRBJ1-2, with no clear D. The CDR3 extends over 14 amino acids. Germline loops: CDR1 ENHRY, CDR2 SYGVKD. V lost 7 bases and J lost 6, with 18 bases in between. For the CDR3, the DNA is TGTGCCATCACCGGTGGCACCGTGCGGGATGGCTACACCTTC. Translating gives CAITGGTVRDGYTF.

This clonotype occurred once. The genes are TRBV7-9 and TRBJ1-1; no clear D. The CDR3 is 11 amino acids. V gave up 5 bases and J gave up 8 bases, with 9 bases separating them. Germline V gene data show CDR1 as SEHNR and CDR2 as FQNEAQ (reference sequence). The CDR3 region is CASSAYEEAFF. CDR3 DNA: TGTGCCAGCAGCGCCTACGAGGAAGCTTTCTTT.